This is a list of T cell receptor beta chains from one sample in a study of blood T cell repertoires in COVID-19. Assay: immunoSEQ multiplex PCR; the TCRdb copy retains only in-frame clones and omits some. The table lists about 150,000 clones, 75% to 85% of them singletons. The sequenced material came from peripheral blood. The source is a woman aged 60-75 years with COVID-19, enrolled during active disease. Each CDR3 is given with its conserved first and last residue. Fields, in order: J gene, clone size, D gene, V gene, CDR3 DNA, CDR3 protein. D genes are given only for firm matches. Part of the rows lack a size; the others show once, few, many or a class for expanded clones.

TRBJ1-4,.,.,TRBV5-6,TGTGCCAGCAGCGTCAGGGTGGTGGAAAAACTGTTTTTT,CASSVRVVEKLFF
TRBJ1-2,.,.,TRBV3-1/TRBV3-2,TGTGCCAGCAGCCAAACGGGAGGACTGAGTAATGGCTACACCTTC,CASSQTGGLSNGYTF
TRBJ1-6,.,.,TRBV5-1,TGCGCCAGCAGCTTGGCCCAACTCTCACCCCTCCACTTT,CASSLAQLSPLHF
TRBJ1-5,.,.,TRBV5-5,TGTGCCAGCAGCCCCCCCGGGGGGAATCAGCCCCAGCATTTT,CASSPPGGNQPQHF
TRBJ2-7,.,TRBD1,TRBV7-9,TGTGCCAGCAGCTTGATGGACAGGGGTTCCTACGAGCAGTACTTC,CASSLMDRGSYEQYF
TRBJ1-2,.,TRBD1,TRBV10-3,TGTGCCATAAGTTTGGGCCAGGGGGCAGGGTATGGCTACACCTTC,CAISLGQGAGYGYTF
TRBJ1-1,.,.,TRBV10-3,TGTGCCATCAGTGAACAGAACACTGAAGCTTTCTTT,CAISEQNTEAFF
TRBJ2-1,.,TRBD2,TRBV5-1,TGCGCCAGCAGCTTGGTACTAGCGGGAGTCGGCAATGAGCAGTTCTTC,CASSLVLAGVGNEQFF
TRBJ2-7,.,.,TRBV10-1,TGCGCCAGCAGTTTTGAGCTTATCGGCGAGCAGTACTTC,CASSFELIGEQYF
TRBJ2-1,.,TRBD2,TRBV9,TGTGCCAGCAGCGTCGGACTAGCGGGCTTTAACCAGGAGCAGTTCTTC,CASSVGLAGFNQEQFF
TRBJ1-2,few,TRBD1,TRBV6-5,TGTGCCAGCACAAAGGGGGCGGGGTATGGCTACACCTTC,CASTKGAGYGYTF
TRBJ1-5,.,.,TRBV7-8,TGTGCCAGCAGCTTGCCAGGGGCGCTTCAGCCCCAGCATTTT,CASSLPGALQPQHF
TRBJ2-1,.,TRBD1,TRBV5-1,TGCGCCAGCAGCTCCGGACAGGGGGCTTGGAATGAGCAGTTCTTC,CASSSGQGAWNEQFF
TRBJ2-1,.,.,TRBV7-6,TGTGCCAGCAGCACCAGCCGGGGCAATGAGCAGTTCTTC,CASSTSRGNEQFF
TRBJ2-1,.,TRBD2,TRBV5-6,TGTGCCAGCAGAACTAGCGGGGGAGACGACAATGAGCAGTTCTTC,CASRTSGGDDNEQFF
TRBJ2-4,.,TRBD2,TRBV6-5,TGTGCCAGCAGGGGGGGGAACATTCAGTACTTC,CASRGGNIQYF
TRBJ2-2,.,.,TRBV6-6,TGTGCCAGCAGCAACAGTTTACTGGGGGAGCTGTTTTTT,CASSNSLLGELFF
TRBJ1-2,.,.,TRBV25-1,TGTGCCAGCCGAGATGACAGTCAGCGAGGCTACACCTTC,CASRDDSQRGYTF
TRBJ2-7,.,.,TRBV9,TGTGCCAGCAGCGTAGATTTCTTCCTCTCCTACGAGCAGTACTTC,CASSVDFFLSYEQYF
TRBJ2-2,.,TRBD2,TRBV4-2,TGTGCCAGCAGCCAAGATCTCGCGGGAGGACTGGCCACCGGGGAGCTGTTTTTT,CASSQDLAGGLATGELFF
TRBJ1-1,.,TRBD1,TRBV18,TGTGCCAGCTCACCGCTACAGGGGGGACGAGAAGCTTTCTTT,CASSPLQGGREAFF
TRBJ1-1,.,.,TRBV2,TGTGCCAACTCTCAGGAGGTGAGGGCTGAAGCTTTCTTT,CANSQEVRAEAFF
TRBJ2-3,.,TRBD2,TRBV19,TGTGCCACCGCGGCTAGCGGGGTCAGTGGAGATACGCAGTATTTT,CATAASGVSGDTQYF
TRBJ2-6,.,.,TRBV19,TGTGCCAGTAGTATAGCCCGGGCTGGGGCCAACGTCCTGACTTTC,CASSIARAGANVLTF
TRBJ1-2,.,.,TRBV27,TGTGCCAGCAGTTTATCCTGGGGGCGCGGTGGCTACACCTTC,CASSLSWGRGGYTF
TRBJ1-1,once,TRBD1,TRBV18,TGTGCCAGCTCACCCGGACAGGCCATGAACACTGAAGCTTTCTTT,CASSPGQAMNTEAFF
TRBJ1-4,.,.,TRBV2,TGTGCCAGCAGTGTTATGGGGGGTACAACTAATGAAAAACTGTTTTTT,CASSVMGGTTNEKLFF
TRBJ2-2,.,TRBD2,TRBV12-5,TGTGCTAGTGGTTTGCCCGGGACTAGCGGACCCGGGGAGCTGTTTTTT,CASGLPGTSGPGELFF
TRBJ1-6,.,.,TRBV3-1/TRBV3-2,TGTGCCAGCAGCCATCGACGGACGAAGGGGGTTTCACCCCTCCACTTT,CASSHRRTKGVSPLHF
TRBJ2-1,.,TRBD2,TRBV6-1,TGTGCCAGCAGTGAAGAAGCGGGAGGGCCAGGTGAGCAGTTCTTC,CASSEEAGGPGEQFF
TRBJ1-3,.,TRBD1,TRBV5-4,TGTGCCAGCAGCTTGGCCGGGACAGGGAGGTCTGGAAACACCATATATTTT,CASSLAGTGRSGNTIYF
TRBJ2-7,.,TRBD2,TRBV27,TGTGCCAGCAGTAGGCTAGCGGGAGTTTACGAGCAGTACTTC,CASSRLAGVYEQYF
TRBJ2-7,.,TRBD1,TRBV5-1,TGCGCCAGCAGTAACAGGGGGACCTCCTACGAGCAGTACTTC,CASSNRGTSYEQYF
TRBJ2-5,once,TRBD2,TRBV24-1,TGTGCCACCGGACTAGCGGGACAAGAGACCCAGTACTTC,CATGLAGQETQYF
TRBJ1-3,.,.,TRBV18,TGTGCCAGCGCACCCGCAGAGGGCTCTGGAAACACCATATATTTT,CASAPAEGSGNTIYF
TRBJ1-1,.,TRBD1,TRBV6-6,TGTGCCAGCATTCCAGACAGGGAACGCACTGAAGCTTTCTTT,CASIPDRERTEAFF
TRBJ2-2,.,.,TRBV2,TGTGCCAGCAGTCCAGGACTACCGAACACCGGGGAGCTGTTTTTT,CASSPGLPNTGELFF
TRBJ2-6,.,.,TRBV6-5,TGTGCCAGCAGTTACTCGTCGAGGTCTGGGGCCAACGTCCTGACTTTC,CASSYSSRSGANVLTF
TRBJ1-1,.,.,TRBV10-3,TGTGCCATCAGGAAGTACGGGAACACTGAAGCTTTCTTT,CAIRKYGNTEAFF
TRBJ1-1,few,.,TRBV6-5,TGTGCCAGCAGGACCAGGGCAATGAACACTGAAGCTTTCTTT,CASRTRAMNTEAFF
TRBJ2-4,.,.,TRBV7-2,TGTGCCAGCAGCTTAGAAGCCGGGTTCGGAACCAAAAACATTCAGTACTTC,CASSLEAGFGTKNIQYF
TRBJ1-5,.,.,TRBV27,TGTGCCAGCAGTATCGGGGGGGCTATAGGCAATCAGCCCCAGCATTTT,CASSIGGAIGNQPQHF
TRBJ2-1,.,TRBD2,TRBV12-5,TGTGCTAGTGGTTTGGGTGGACTAGCGGGAGAAGGTGAGCAGTTCTTC,CASGLGGLAGEGEQFF
TRBJ2-1,.,TRBD1,TRBV12-5,TGTGCTAGTGGTTGGGACCGGGACAGGTTGTACAATGAGCAGTTCTTC,CASGWDRDRLYNEQFF
TRBJ1-2,.,.,TRBV18,TGTGCCAGCTCAACATTACCAGGCGTTCCGGGGGGCTACACCTTC,CASSTLPGVPGGYTF
TRBJ1-2,.,TRBD1,TRBV9,TGTGCCAGCAGCGTCACAGGGGGAGACCGGAATGTCGGCTACACCTTC,CASSVTGGDRNVGYTF
TRBJ1-1,once,.,TRBV14,TGTGCCAGCAGCCCGATCCATTACAGCCGAATGAACACTGAAGCTTTCTTT,CASSPIHYSRMNTEAFF
TRBJ1-1,.,.,TRBV3-1/TRBV3-2,TGTGCCAGCAGCCGGATACAGGGAGTGAACACTGAAGCTTTCTTT,CASSRIQGVNTEAFF
TRBJ2-5,.,.,TRBV19,TGTGCCAGTAGTACACTAGAGACCCAGTACTTC,CASSTLETQYF
TRBJ2-5,.,TRBD2,TRBV5-1,TGCGCCAGCAGAATAGCGGGGACCCTCGGCACCCAGTACTTC,CASRIAGTLGTQYF